This T cell receptor (beta chain) comes out of a study of post-analysis software for immune sequencing data. For the study at large: Patients with relapsing-remitting, secondary progressive and progressive-relapsing multiple sclerosis courses were all represented. Study-wide findings and caveats: Analysis by F measure revealed that same-batch samples clustered strongly together. There were about 5 TRBV segments more frequent in patients than controls, and TRBV5-6, TRBV5-1 and TRBV20-1 were among them. Significantly lower normalized Chao1 diversity was seen in multiple sclerosis patients than in controls.

cDNA libraries for TCR beta contained unique molecular identifiers. From around 1 to 10 million T cells, roughly 0.5 million cDNA molecules were obtained. In TCRdb, the PCR reads were re-called with MiXCR into one record per CDR3 protein. The sample includes around 250,000 distinct CDR3 sequences, roughly a third of them seen just once. The CDR3 spans 16 residues. Germline V CDR1 and CDR2: KGHSH, LQKENI. Unmatched junction bases numbered 10, after V lost 1 base and J lost 10 bases. This clonotype showed up many times. Its matching antigen is unknown. Sequences were obtained from blood. V usage is TRBV18 and J usage is TRBJ2-1; 10 positions agree with TRBD2. This sequence originates from a girl aged 5 to 17 with multiple sclerosis. CDR3 in amino acids: CASSPLELAGPIEQFF. The CDR3 bases are TGTGCCAGCTCACCACTCGAACTAGCGGGGCCCATAGAGCAGTTCTTC.